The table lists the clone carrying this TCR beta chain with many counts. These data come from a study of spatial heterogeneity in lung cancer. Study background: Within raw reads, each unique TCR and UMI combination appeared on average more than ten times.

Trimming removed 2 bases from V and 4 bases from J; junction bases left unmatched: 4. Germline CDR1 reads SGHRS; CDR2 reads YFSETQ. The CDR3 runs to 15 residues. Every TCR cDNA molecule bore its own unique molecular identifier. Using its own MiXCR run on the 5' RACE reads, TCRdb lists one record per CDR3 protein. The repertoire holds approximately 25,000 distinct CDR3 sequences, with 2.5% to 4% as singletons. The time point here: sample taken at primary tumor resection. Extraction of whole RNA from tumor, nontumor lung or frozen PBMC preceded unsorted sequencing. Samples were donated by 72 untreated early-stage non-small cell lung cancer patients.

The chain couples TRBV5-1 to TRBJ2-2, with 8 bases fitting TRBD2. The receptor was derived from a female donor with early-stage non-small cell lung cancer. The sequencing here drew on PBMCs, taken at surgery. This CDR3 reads CASSFTSGSTGELFF. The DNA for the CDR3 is TGCGCCAGCAGCTTTACGAGCGGGAGCACCGGGGAGCTGTTTTTT.